The sequence of this TCR beta chain was determined in a study of T cell responses to AZD1222 COVID-19 vaccine. Whole-study results and caveats: Baseline testing showed seropositivity in only 5 or 6 AZD1222 recipients. Only after the peak T cell response were repertoires sampled. Spike was spanned by vaccine-associated CD4 TCRs, with dominance at 160-218 and 743-854. In a largely white British group with more females than males, clonal diversity was possibly underestimated.

A word on this clone: Its target is not known. The same CDR3 is also encoded by other DNA sequences in this sample.

Sequenced by immunoSEQ multiplex PCR; TCRdb stores in-frame clones only, minus some. Of roughly 130,000 clones detected, approximately 86% appear once; the ten largest clones hold 12%. Germline CDR1 reads SGHAT; CDR2 reads FQNNGV. The CDR3 extends over 14 amino acids. V lost 1 base and J 2 bases, leaving 8 bases between the germline ends. The TCR was taken from an adult in good health. V and J are TRBV11-2 and TRBJ2-5; TRBD2 is a possible D gene (6 bases). This specimen consisted of peripheral blood, obtained on day 0 of AZD1222 vaccination. CDR3 sequence: CASSLGTNQETQYF. As DNA, the CDR3 is TGTGCCAGCAGCTTAGGGACTAATCAAGAGACCCAGTACTTC.